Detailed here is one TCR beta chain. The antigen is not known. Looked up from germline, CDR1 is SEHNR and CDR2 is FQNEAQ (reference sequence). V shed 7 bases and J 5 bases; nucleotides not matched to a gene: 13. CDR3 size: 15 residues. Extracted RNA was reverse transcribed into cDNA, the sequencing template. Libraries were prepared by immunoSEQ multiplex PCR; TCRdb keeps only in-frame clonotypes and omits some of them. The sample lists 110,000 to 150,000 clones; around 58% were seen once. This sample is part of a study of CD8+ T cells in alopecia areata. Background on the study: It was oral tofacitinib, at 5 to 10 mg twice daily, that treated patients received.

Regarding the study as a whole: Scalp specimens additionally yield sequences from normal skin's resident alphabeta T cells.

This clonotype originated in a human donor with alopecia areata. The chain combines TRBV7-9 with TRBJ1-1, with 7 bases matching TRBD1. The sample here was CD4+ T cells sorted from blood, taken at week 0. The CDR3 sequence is CASTLIGTAGTEAFF. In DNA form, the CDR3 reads TGTGCCAGCACCCTCATCGGGACAGCGGGGACTGAAGCTTTCTTT.